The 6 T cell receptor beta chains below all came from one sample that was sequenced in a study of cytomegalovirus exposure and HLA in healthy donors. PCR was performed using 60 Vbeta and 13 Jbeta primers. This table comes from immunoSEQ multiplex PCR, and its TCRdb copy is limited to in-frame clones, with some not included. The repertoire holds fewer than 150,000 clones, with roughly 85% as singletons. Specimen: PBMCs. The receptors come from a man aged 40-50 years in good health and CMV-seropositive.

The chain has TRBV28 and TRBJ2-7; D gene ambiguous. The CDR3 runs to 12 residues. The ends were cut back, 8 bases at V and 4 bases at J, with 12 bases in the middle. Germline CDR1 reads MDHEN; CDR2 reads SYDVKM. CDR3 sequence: CASRQMTYEQYF. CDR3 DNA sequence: TGTGCCAGCCGCCAGATGACATACGAGCAGTACTTC.

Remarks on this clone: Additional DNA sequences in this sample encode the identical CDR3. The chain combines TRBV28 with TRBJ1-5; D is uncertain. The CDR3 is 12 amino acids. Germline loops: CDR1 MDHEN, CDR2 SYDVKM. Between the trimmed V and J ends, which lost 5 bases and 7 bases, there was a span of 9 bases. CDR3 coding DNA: TGTGCCAGCAGTCCCCCGGGGCAGCCCCAGCATTTT. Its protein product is CASSPPGQPQHF.

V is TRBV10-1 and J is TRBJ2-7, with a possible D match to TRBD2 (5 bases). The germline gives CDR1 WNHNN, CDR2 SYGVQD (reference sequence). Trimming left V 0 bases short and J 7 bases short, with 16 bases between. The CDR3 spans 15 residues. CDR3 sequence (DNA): TGCGCCAGCAGTGAGTCGGGCGGCGGGCCTAGGGAGCAGTACTTC. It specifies CASSESGGGPREQYF.

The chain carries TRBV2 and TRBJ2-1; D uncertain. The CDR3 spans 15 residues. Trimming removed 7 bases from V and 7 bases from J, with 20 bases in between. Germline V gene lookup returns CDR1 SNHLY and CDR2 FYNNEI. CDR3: CASKEASGSRNEQFF. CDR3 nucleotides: TGTGCCAGCAAGGAAGCTTCCGGGTCGCGGAATGAGCAGTTCTTC.

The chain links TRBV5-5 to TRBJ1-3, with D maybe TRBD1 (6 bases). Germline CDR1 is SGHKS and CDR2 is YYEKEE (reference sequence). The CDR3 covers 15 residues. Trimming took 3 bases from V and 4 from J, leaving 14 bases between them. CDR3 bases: TGTGCCAGCAGCTGGTACAGGGAGCCCGGAAACACCATATATTTT. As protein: CASSWYREPGNTIYF.

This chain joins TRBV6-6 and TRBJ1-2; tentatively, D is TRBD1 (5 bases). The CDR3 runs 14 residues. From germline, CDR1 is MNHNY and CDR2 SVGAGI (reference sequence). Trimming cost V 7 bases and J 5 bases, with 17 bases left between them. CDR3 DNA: TGTGCCAGCAAAGGGCAGGGTGAGAAGTATGGCTACACCTTC. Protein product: CASKGQGEKYGYTF.